This TCR beta chain is from a study of blood T cell repertoires in COVID-19. For the study at large: Samples representing acute and convalescent COVID-19 were sourced from the United States, Italy and Spain.

Losses at the gene ends were 4 bases for V and 5 bases for J; bases not matched to a gene: 5. The CDR3 is made up of 15 amino acids. Germline V lookup: CDR1 SGHTA, CDR2 FQGNSA. Method: immunoSEQ multiplex PCR; TCRdb's copy keeps in-frame clones and lacks some. The profile shows about 57,000 clones, roughly 90% of them singletons. Material for sequencing was peripheral blood. This clonotype was sampled from a woman of 80 years or more with COVID-19, enrolled during active disease. This chain links TRBV7-2 with TRBJ2-3, with 11 bases that match TRBD1. The CDR3 sequence: CASSSGQGARDTQYF. CDR3 in DNA: TGTGCCAGCAGCTCAGGACAGGGGGCCAGAGATACGCAGTATTTT.